Following are 11 T cell receptor beta chains from one sample sequenced in a study of T-cell reconstitution after alpha-beta-depleted transplantation in children. Unique molecular identifiers were built into the TCRbeta library. TCRdb processed the PCR reads anew with MiXCR; each CDR3 protein has one entry. Of around 800,000 distinct CDR3 sequences listed, roughly 15% are singletons. The sequencing here drew on PBMCs, mostly from graft donor cells, taken 360 days after TCRalphabeta/CD19-depleted stem cell transplant. Receptors originate from a male patient under 18 who had a stem cell transplant for acute lymphoblastic leukemia, so the T cells may come from the graft donor.

This clonotype was counted between two and nine times. The gene calls are TRBV6-1 and TRBJ2-6; D gene unclear. The V end lost 6 bases, the J end lost 0 bases, and 12 bases lay between the germline ends. Germline CDR1 and CDR2: MNHNS and SASEGT. The CDR3 runs to 16 residues. The CDR3 reads CASSARKVSGANVLTF. DNA of the CDR3: TGTGCCAGCAGCGCCCGTAAAGTCTCTGGGGCCAACGTCCTGACTTTC.

V gene TRBV10-2 combines with J gene TRBJ2-3, with 15 positions matching TRBD2. Germline-derived CDR1 and CDR2 are WSHSY and SAAADI. This CDR3 comprises 21 residues. Trimming cost V 4 bases and J 5 bases; bases outside gene matches: 19. In nucleotides, the CDR3 is TGCGCCAGCAGTGCTGTGGTTGCGGGACTAGCGGGAGGCTGGGGGGAAGATACGCAGTATTTT. Translating gives CASSAVVAGLAGGWGEDTQYF.

This clonotype appeared a few times. CDR3 DNA sequence: TGTGCCAGCAGTTTCAGGGGGGGAGCTAACTATGGCTACACCTTC. It translates to CASSFRGGANYGYTF. This chain connects TRBV12-3 or TRBV12-4 to TRBJ1-2, with 7 nucleotides matching TRBD1. This CDR3 region has 15 residues. Unmatched junction bases numbered 4, after V lost 3 bases and J lost 0 bases.

The CDR3 reads CASRRGGPPRKLQETQYF. DNA of the CDR3: TGTGCCAGCAGACGGGGAGGGCCGCCGCGAAAACTCCAAGAGACCCAGTACTTC. This chain joins TRBV6-1 and TRBJ2-5, with TRBD2 matching over 7 bases. This CDR3 contains 18 residues. The V segment lost 6 bases and the J segment 1 base; nucleotides outside the gene matches: 17. Germline V gene lookup returns CDR1 MNHNS and CDR2 SASEGT.

This clonotype turned up a few times. In nucleotides, the CDR3 is TGCGCCAGCAGCTGGGCCCGGGGTGGGCTTGAAGCTTTCTTT. It is translated as CASSWARGGLEAFF. This rearrangement joins TRBV5-1 to TRBJ1-1; D gene uncertain. Looked up from germline, CDR1 is SGHRS and CDR2 is YFSETQ. V shed 3 bases and J shed 7 bases, with 16 bases lying between them. The CDR3 covers 14 residues. Combining the CDR3 with reference TRBV5-1 and TRBJ1-1 gives the whole variable domain KAGVTQTPRYLIKTRGQQVTLSCSPISGHRSVSWYQQTPGQGLQFLFEYFSETQRNKGNFPGRFSGRQFSNSRSEMNVSTLELGDSALYLCASSWARGGLEAFFGQGTRLTVV.

V gene TRBV7-2 combines with J gene TRBJ2-3; D is unresolved. The ends were cut back, 0 bases at V and 2 bases at J, with 6 bases in the middle. This CDR3 spans 14 amino acids. The germline V gene has CDR1 SGHTA and CDR2 FQGNSA. The CDR3 nucleotides are TGTGCCAGCAGCTTAGCGCCTATCACAGATACGCAGTATTTT. This codes for CASSLAPITDTQYF.

A few counts support this clonotype. V usage is TRBV7-9 and J usage is TRBJ2-3; D uncertain. The V gene's germline CDR1 is SEHNR and CDR2 FQNEAQ (reference sequence). The CDR3 runs to 14 residues. V lost 3 bases, J lost 6 bases, and 13 bases lay in between. This CDR3 reads CASSFAHREDTQYF. In DNA, the CDR3 is TGTGCCAGCAGCTTTGCCCACCGAGAGGATACGCAGTATTTT.

This rearrangement joins TRBV4-1 to TRBJ2-7, with 9 positions matching TRBD2. The trim removed 1 base at V and 0 bases at J, leaving 7 bases unmatched. This CDR3 has 17 residues. Germline V gene sequence: CDR1 MGHRA, CDR2 YSYEKL. The CDR3 DNA reads TGCGCCAGCAGCCAAGGGACTAGCGCTGTTAGCTCCTACGAGCAGTACTTC. This gives the protein CASSQGTSAVSSYEQYF.

V gene TRBV10-1 combines with J gene TRBJ2-7, with TRBD2 identical over 12 bases. J was trimmed by 1 base and V by 3 bases; bases with no gene match: 1. Germline CDR1 and CDR2: WNHNN and SYGVQD (reference sequence). The CDR3 runs to 15 residues. Written as DNA, the CDR3 is TGCGCCAGCAGTGAAGGACTAGCGGGATCCTACGAGCAGTACTTC. It codes for CASSEGLAGSYEQYF.

This clonotype was seen a few times. The chain employs TRBV29-1 and TRBJ1-1; maybe TRBD1 (5 bases). Trimming removed 3 bases from V and 4 bases from J, with 9 bases in between. Germline V gene data show CDR1 as SQVTM and CDR2 as ANQGSEA. The CDR3 loop spans 12 amino acids. In DNA form, the CDR3 reads TGCAGCGTTGAGGTTGGGGCCACTGAAGCTTTCTTT. Translating gives CSVEVGATEAFF.

The chain uses TRBV5-1 and TRBJ2-2; 7 nucleotides align to TRBD1. Per the germline V gene, CDR1 is SGHRS and CDR2 is YFSETQ. The CDR3 has 15 residues. V was clipped by 4 bases and J by 3 bases; unmatched bases: 6. CDR3 sequence reads: CASSVGQTDTGELFF. The CDR3 bases are TGCGCCAGCAGCGTGGGACAGACCGACACCGGGGAGCTGTTTTTT.